Listed below are T cell receptor beta chains from one sample, sequenced in a study of cytomegalovirus exposure and HLA in healthy donors. Only in-frame clones appear in the TCRdb table, and some are missing; sequencing was by immunoSEQ multiplex PCR. In the table there are around 300,000 clones, around 65% of which are singletons. The sample comprised PBMCs. These TCRs come from a female donor in good health and CMV-seronegative. Both conserved end residues are part of each CDR3. A D gene is named only where the DNA matches it firmly. Clone sizes are given selectively: once, few, many, or a class where the clone is expanded.

length: 15
V: TRBV11-1
J: TRBJ2-5
size: once
D: TRBD1
CDR3: CASSSWTGPGETQYF
DNA: TGTGCCAGCAGCTCCTGGACAGGCCCTGGTGAGACCCAGTACTTC

length: 13
V: TRBV11-2
J: TRBJ1-1
size: -
D: -
CDR3: CASSLERGTEAFF
DNA: TGTGCCAGCAGCTTAGAGCGGGGCACTGAAGCTTTCTTT

length: 13
V: TRBV5-6
J: TRBJ2-3
size: -
D: -
CDR3: CASTEGGTDTQYF
DNA: TGTGCCAGCACGGAGGGAGGCACAGATACGCAGTATTTT

length: 15
V: TRBV6-4
J: TRBJ2-3
size: -
D: TRBD2
CDR3: CASSDLPGGTYTQYF
DNA: TGTGCCAGCAGTGACTTGCCGGGAGGCACATATACGCAGTATTTT

length: 14
V: TRBV5-5
J: TRBJ2-7
size: -
D: -
CDR3: CASSLAALASEQYF
DNA: TGTGCCAGCAGCTTGGCCGCGCTAGCTTCAGAGCAGTACTTC

length: 15
V: TRBV7-8
J: TRBJ2-7
size: -
D: -
CDR3: CASSPRAGSNYEQYF
DNA: TGTGCCAGCAGCCCCAGGGCGGGATCGAACTACGAGCAGTACTTC

length: 16
V: TRBV6-4
J: TRBJ2-3
size: -
D: TRBD2
CDR3: CASGKTSGDGTDTQYF
DNA: TGTGCCAGCGGGAAAACTAGCGGGGACGGCACAGATACGCAGTATTTT

length: 13
V: TRBV14
J: TRBJ2-4
size: -
D: -
CDR3: CASSQVPGNIQYF
DNA: TGTGCCAGCAGCCAAGTTCCGGGTAACATTCAGTACTTC

length: 13
V: TRBV28
J: TRBJ1-1
size: -
D: -
CDR3: CASARRWNTEAFF
DNA: TGTGCCAGCGCCCGCAGGTGGAACACTGAAGCTTTCTTT

length: 14
V: TRBV14
J: TRBJ2-7
size: -
D: -
CDR3: CASSQWSGFYEQYF
DNA: TGTGCCAGCAGCCAGTGGAGCGGATTCTACGAGCAGTACTTC

length: 15
V: TRBV7-9
J: TRBJ2-3
size: once
D: TRBD2
CDR3: CASSPSGGRPDTQYF
DNA: TGTGCCAGCAGCCCAAGCGGGGGGCGGCCAGATACGCAGTATTTT

length: 16
V: TRBV28
J: TRBJ2-7
size: -
D: -
CDR3: CASSFSSASLGYEQYF
DNA: TGTGCCAGCAGTTTTTCTAGCGCCTCACTGGGATACGAGCAGTACTTC

length: 15
V: TRBV7-8
J: TRBJ2-7
size: -
D: TRBD2
CDR3: CASSTTSGGSYEQYF
DNA: TGTGCCAGCAGCACTACTAGCGGAGGTTCCTACGAGCAGTACTTC

length: 14
V: TRBV2
J: TRBJ1-2
size: -
D: TRBD1
CDR3: CASIFGQGVGGYTF
DNA: TGTGCCAGCATATTCGGACAGGGCGTTGGAGGCTACACCTTC

length: 15
V: TRBV19
J: TRBJ1-5
size: -
D: -
CDR3: CASSIAGTQNQPQHF
DNA: TGTGCCAGTAGTATCGCCGGGACACAAAATCAGCCCCAGCATTTT

length: 15
V: TRBV28
J: TRBJ1-4
size: -
D: -
CDR3: CASRYRALTNEKLFF
DNA: TGTGCCAGCAGATACAGGGCGCTTACTAATGAAAAACTGTTTTTT

length: 18
V: TRBV4-1
J: TRBJ2-7
size: -
D: TRBD2
CDR3: CASSQAWGRGLVLYEQYF
DNA: TGCGCCAGCAGCCAAGCATGGGGTAGGGGACTAGTTCTCTACGAGCAGTACTTC

length: 16
V: TRBV10-3
J: TRBJ2-2
size: -
D: -
CDR3: CAISESAAKITGELFF
DNA: TGTGCCATCAGTGAGTCCGCAGCCAAAATCACCGGGGAGCTGTTCTTT

length: 15
V: TRBV5-1
J: TRBJ2-7
size: -
D: TRBD2
CDR3: CASSPGTSGRYEQYF
DNA: TGCGCCAGCAGCCCAGGGACTAGCGGGAGGTACGAGCAGTACTTC

length: 15
V: TRBV5-4
J: TRBJ2-7
size: -
D: -
CDR3: CASSFRQAGTYEQYF
DNA: TGTGCCAGCAGCTTTAGACAGGCAGGAACCTACGAGCAGTACTTC

length: 15
V: TRBV7-2
J: TRBJ1-2
size: -
D: -
CDR3: CASSLEIGVGYGYTF
DNA: TGTGCCAGCAGCTTAGAAATCGGGGTGGGCTATGGCTACACCTTC

length: 15
V: TRBV5-1
J: TRBJ2-3
size: few
D: TRBD2
CDR3: CASSLEGLDLDTQYF
DNA: TGCGCCAGCAGCTTGGAAGGACTAGATTTAGATACGCAGTATTTT

length: 16
V: TRBV2
J: TRBJ1-6
size: -
D: TRBD1
CDR3: CASSDLRQGDNSPLHF
DNA: TGTGCCAGCAGTGATCTGAGACAGGGCGATAATTCACCCCTCCACTTT

length: 13
V: TRBV27
J: TRBJ2-1
size: -
D: -
CDR3: CASSLRANNEQFF
DNA: TGTGCCAGCAGTTTGCGGGCGAACAATGAGCAGTTCTTC

length: 15
V: TRBV10-3
J: TRBJ2-1
size: once
D: TRBD2
CDR3: CAISERLAERNEQFF
DNA: TGTGCCATCAGTGAGAGACTAGCGGAAAGGAATGAGCAGTTCTTC

length: 13
V: TRBV30
J: TRBJ2-1
size: -
D: TRBD2
CDR3: CAWTSGSVGEQFF
DNA: TGTGCCTGGACTAGCGGGAGTGTCGGGGAGCAGTTCTTC

length: 13
V: TRBV10-3
J: TRBJ1-1
size: -
D: -
CDR3: CATTGQWDTEAFF
DNA: TGTGCCACTACAGGACAATGGGACACTGAAGCTTTCTTT

length: 13
V: TRBV2
J: TRBJ1-1
size: few
D: -
CDR3: CASRKTGNTEAFF
DNA: TGTGCCAGCAGGAAGACAGGGAACACTGAAGCTTTCTTT